The rows below give T cell receptor beta chains drawn from one sample of a study of human T cells and chemical hapten exposure. TCRdb re-analysed the RACE reads in MiXCR, keeping a single row per CDR3 protein. Of over 65,000 distinct CDR3 sequences listed, around 10% are singletons. The sequenced sample was whole blood, obtained in connection with sensitization to the hapten diphenylcyclopropenone (DPC). The receptors stem from a woman aged 45-59 years with alopecia areata. Some clones in this sample may be carry-over from other donors' samples. Each CDR3 is given with its conserved first and last residue. A D gene is named only where the DNA matches it firmly. The size entry is marked missing in some rows and otherwise reads once, few, many or a size class.

v_gene	j_gene	abundance	d_gene	CDR3nt	CDR3aa
TRBV11-1	TRBJ2-1	-	-	TGTGCCAGCAGCCTATCCTCCTTGGGGCAGTTCTTC	CASSLSSLGQFF
TRBV2	TRBJ2-2	many	-	TGTGCCAGCAGTACGACAGGGAACACCGGGGAGCTGTTTTTT	CASSTTGNTGELFF
TRBV11-1	TRBJ2-3	many	-	TGTGCCAGCAGCTTAGCTACTAGCAACATAGATACGCAGTATTTT	CASSLATSNIDTQYF
TRBV3-1	TRBJ2-1	once	TRBD2	TGTGCCAGCAGCCATCGCCGCGGGAGGGTTAACAATGAGCAGTTCTTC	CASSHRRGRVNNEQFF
TRBV6-2/TRBV6-3	TRBJ1-5	many	TRBD1	TGTGCCAGCAGTCAGGGGGCCCCCAATCAGCCCCAGCATTTT	CASSQGAPNQPQHF
TRBV7-9	TRBJ2-6	many	TRBD1	TGTGCCAGCAGCGCCCGGTACAGGGGGTCTGGGGCCAACGTCCTGACTTTC	CASSARYRGSGANVLTF
TRBV30	TRBJ2-7	many	-	TGTGCCTGGAGTGTAACAGGTCTCCCCGAGCAGTACTTC	CAWSVTGLPEQYF
TRBV5-1	TRBJ1-1	many	TRBD1	TGCGCCAGCAGCGCACAGGGGGGTCACACTGAAGCTTTCTTT	CASSAQGGHTEAFF
TRBV7-2	TRBJ1-3	many	-	TGTGCCAGCAGCTTAGCGGGAAACACCATATATTTT	CASSLAGNTIYF
TRBV5-1	TRBJ2-3	few	-	TGCGCCAGCAGCTTGTTAGCAGTAGGAGATACGCAGTATTTT	CASSLLAVGDTQYF
TRBV7-6	TRBJ2-2	many	TRBD2	TGTGCCAGCAGCTCACCTAGCGGAGCTAACACCGGGGAGCTGTTTTTT	CASSSPSGANTGELFF
TRBV6-5	TRBJ1-1	-	-	TGTGCCAGCAGTTACTCGACCTTTCACACTGAAGCTTTCTTT	CASSYSTFHTEAFF
TRBV7-6	TRBJ1-3	many	TRBD1	TGTGCCAGCAGCTTGGGGACAGCCCGGGACACCATATATTTT	CASSLGTARDTIYF
TRBV7-9	TRBJ1-4	many	-	TGTGCCAGCAGCTCCAGAGAAAAACTGTTTTTT	CASSSREKLFF
TRBV19	TRBJ1-5	-	-	TGTGCCAGTAGTATATTCGGGACGCCTAGCAATCAGCCCCAGCATTTT	CASSIFGTPSNQPQHF
TRBV5-1	TRBJ2-2	-	-	TGCGCCAGCAGCTCCATGGGGAACACCGGGGAGCTGTTTTTT	CASSSMGNTGELFF
TRBV12-3/TRBV12-4	TRBJ2-3	many	-	TGTGCCAGCAGTTTACGGGACTCTACCCAAGGTACGCAGTATTTT	CASSLRDSTQGTQYF
TRBV10-3	TRBJ2-2	many	-	TGTGCCATCAGTGAATTCAGTCCCACCGGGGAGCTGTTTTTT	CAISEFSPTGELFF
TRBV7-3	TRBJ2-2	-	-	TGTGCCAGCAGCTTTTCTCCCGGGGAGCTGTTTTTT	CASSFSPGELFF
TRBV3-1	TRBJ2-5	many	-	TGTGCCAGCAGCCACCGGGGACGGGAGCGGCCAGAGACCCAGTACTTC	CASSHRGRERPETQYF
TRBV3-1	TRBJ1-1	few	-	TGTGCCAGCAGCCAGGACCGAGGGACTGAAGCTTTCTTT	CASSQDRGTEAFF
TRBV11-2	TRBJ2-7	-	-	TGTGCCAGCAGCTATTCGGACTACGAGCAGTACTTC	CASSYSDYEQYF
TRBV20-1	TRBJ2-7	few	-	TGCAGTGCTAACTCTAGGGGTGAGCAGTACTTC	CSANSRGEQYF
TRBV9	TRBJ2-3	many	-	TGTGCCAGCAGCGTCTCTCCCAGGGGTGCAGATACGCAGTATTTT	CASSVSPRGADTQYF
TRBV7-3	TRBJ2-1	many	-	TGTGCCAGCAGCCTAACCTCGACAGGGGGAGCGGGAGTATTTAGCTACAATGAGCAGTTCTTC	CASSLTSTGGAGVFSYNEQFF